This is a list of T cell receptor beta chains from one sample in a study of T cells in tumors after PD-1 blockade. Clones were read by immunoSEQ multiplex PCR, and TCRdb kept only the in-frame ones, dropping some. The profile covers some 20,000 clones, with around 78% appearing a single time and 20% to 30% taken by the ten largest. The sequenced sample was PBMCs, obtained before anti-PD-1 treatment. The origin of the receptors is a human donor with basal cell carcinoma. Both conserved end residues are part of each CDR3. A D gene is named only where the DNA matches it firmly. Rows give clone size only sometimes, using once, few, many, or a class for an expanded clone.

v_call	d_call	cdr3_length	clone_size	j_call	cdr3_aa	cdr3_nt
TRBV20-1	TRBD1	11	NA	TRBJ1-2	CSAMTGSGYTF	TGCAGTGCTATGACAGGGTCTGGCTACACCTTC
TRBV18	NA	16	few	TRBJ1-5	CASSPPTGSGNQPQHF	TGTGCCAGCTCACCCCCAACGGGTAGCGGCAATCAGCCCCAGCATTTT
TRBV4-2	NA	17	NA	TRBJ2-1	CASSQDQYRFGYNEQFF	TGTGCCAGCAGCCAAGATCAATATAGGTTCGGTTACAATGAGCAGTTCTTC
TRBV3-1/TRBV3-2	NA	14	NA	TRBJ1-5	CASSHSGGNQPQHF	TGTGCCAGCAGCCACTCAGGGGGCAATCAGCCCCAGCATTTT
TRBV27	NA	14	few	TRBJ1-5	CASSWSIWDQPQHF	TGTGCCAGCAGTTGGTCCATTTGGGATCAGCCCCAGCATTTT
TRBV19	NA	14	NA	TRBJ1-6	CATQEDSANSPLHF	TGTGCCACCCAGGAGGATTCCGCTAATTCACCCCTCCACTTT
TRBV13	NA	15	NA	TRBJ1-6	CASRGGSSYNSPLHF	TGTGCCAGCAGAGGAGGTAGCTCCTATAATTCACCCCTCCACTTT
TRBV6-5	TRBD2	13	NA	TRBJ2-2	CASRGGIGGELFF	TGTGCCAGCAGGGGAGGGATCGGCGGGGAGCTGTTTTTT
TRBV4-1	TRBD1	13	NA	TRBJ1-2	CASSYRQGDGYTF	TGCGCCAGCAGCTACCGGCAGGGGGATGGCTACACCTTC
TRBV2	NA	19	few	TRBJ2-1	CATCHGGAGVGSSYNEQFF	TGTGCCACCTGTCATGGGGGGGCGGGGGTGGGGAGCTCCTACAATGAGCAGTTCTTC
TRBV6-2/TRBV6-3	NA	15	NA	TRBJ1-1	CASSWGARNLPEAFF	TGTGCCAGCAGTTGGGGCGCGAGAAACCTACCTGAAGCTTTCTTT
TRBV19	TRBD2	15	NA	TRBJ2-5	CASSLGLAGVETQYF	TGTGCCAGTAGCCTAGGACTAGCGGGAGTAGAGACCCAGTACTTC
TRBV3-1/TRBV3-2	NA	15	NA	TRBJ2-3	CASSQSPVGTDTQYF	TGTGCCAGCAGCCAGTCCCCGGTGGGCACAGATACGCAGTATTTT